Below, 3 T cell receptor beta chains from the same sample are listed, as sequenced in a study of blood T cell repertoires in COVID-19. Clones were sequenced by immunoSEQ multiplex PCR, and TCRdb holds only the in-frame ones, with some missing. The sample lists nearly 200,000 clones; approximately 84% were seen once. Sequenced sample: peripheral blood. All receptors come from a human donor with acute or convalescent COVID-19. The donor label of this sample is uncertain.

This chain uses TRBV5-8 with TRBJ2-2; 11 positions agree with TRBD2. Looked up from germline, CDR1 is SGHTS and CDR2 is YDEGEE. The CDR3 contains 15 residues. Losses at the gene ends were 4 bases for V and 1 base for J; bases not matched to a gene: 0. The CDR3 nucleotides read TGTGCCAGCAGCGGGACTAGCGGGAACACCGGGGAGCTGTTTTTT. Protein: CASSGTSGNTGELFF.

The rearrangement links TRBV9 to TRBJ2-7, with D possibly matching TRBD1 (6 bases). Germline V CDR1 and CDR2: SGDLS, YYNGEE. V was trimmed by 3 bases and J by 3 bases, leaving 16 bases between them. There are 15 residues in the CDR3. The CDR3 DNA reads as TGTGCCAGCAGCGCCTCGACAGGACCTTACTACGAGCAGTACTTC. This sequence encodes CASSASTGPYYEQYF.

This clone has more than one count but fewer than ten. J is TRBJ1-6 and V is TRBV27; perhaps TRBD1 as D (5 bases). Per the germline V gene, CDR1 is MNHEY and CDR2 is SMNVEV (reference sequence). The CDR3 has 14 residues. V was clipped by 4 bases and J by 10 bases, with 14 bases between them. CDR3 DNA: TGTGCCAGCAGTTGGGGCCTCAGCGTATCACCCCTCCACTTT. Translated: CASSWGLSVSPLHF.